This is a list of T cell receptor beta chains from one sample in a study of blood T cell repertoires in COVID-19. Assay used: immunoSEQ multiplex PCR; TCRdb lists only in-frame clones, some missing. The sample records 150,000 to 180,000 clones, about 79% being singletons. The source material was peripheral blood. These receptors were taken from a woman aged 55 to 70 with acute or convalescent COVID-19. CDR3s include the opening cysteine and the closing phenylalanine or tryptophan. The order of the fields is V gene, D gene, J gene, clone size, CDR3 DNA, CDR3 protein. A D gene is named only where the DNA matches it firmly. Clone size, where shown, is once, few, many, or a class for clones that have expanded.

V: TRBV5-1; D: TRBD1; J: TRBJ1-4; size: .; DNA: TGCGCCAGCAGCTATGGACAGGGGAATTATGATGAAAAACTGTTTTTT; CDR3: CASSYGQGNYDEKLFF
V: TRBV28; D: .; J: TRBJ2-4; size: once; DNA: TGTGCCAGCACCCCGGAGGACAGCCTAGCCAAAAACATTCAGTACTTC; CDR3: CASTPEDSLAKNIQYF
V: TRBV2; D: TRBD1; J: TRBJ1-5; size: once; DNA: TGTGCCAGCAGGGACAGGGAAAATAGCAATCAGCCCCAGCATTTT; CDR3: CASRDRENSNQPQHF
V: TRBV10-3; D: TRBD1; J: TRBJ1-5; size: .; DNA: TGTGCCACTAGGGACAGGGACTTAGCCTCTAATCAGCCCCAGCATTTT; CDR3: CATRDRDLASNQPQHF
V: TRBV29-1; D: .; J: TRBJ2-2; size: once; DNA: TGCAGCGGTGGAAGGGGTACCGGGGAGCTGTTTTTT; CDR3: CSGGRGTGELFF
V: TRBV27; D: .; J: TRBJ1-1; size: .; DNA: TGTGCCAGCAGTTTCGGCCTTCAGGGGAACACTGAAGCTTTCTTT; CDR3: CASSFGLQGNTEAFF
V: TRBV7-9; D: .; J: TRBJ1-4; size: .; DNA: TGTGCCAGCAGCCCTGGCGCAGGGACTAATGAAAAACTGTTTTTT; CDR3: CASSPGAGTNEKLFF
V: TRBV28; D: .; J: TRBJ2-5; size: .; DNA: TGTGCCAGCAGTCCTGGGGACTTGGAGACCCAGTACTTC; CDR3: CASSPGDLETQYF
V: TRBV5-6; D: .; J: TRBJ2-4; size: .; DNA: TGTGCCAGCAGCCTTTGGGGGCGAGCCAAAAACATTCAGTACTTC; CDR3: CASSLWGRAKNIQYF
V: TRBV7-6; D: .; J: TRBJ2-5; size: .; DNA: TGTGCCAGCAGCCCCGGAATTAGCCCCCAAGAGACCCAGTACTTC; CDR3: CASSPGISPQETQYF
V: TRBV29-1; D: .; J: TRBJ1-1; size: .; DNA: TGCAGCGTTGTTCTACAGGTTAACACTGAAGCTTTCTTT; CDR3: CSVVLQVNTEAFF
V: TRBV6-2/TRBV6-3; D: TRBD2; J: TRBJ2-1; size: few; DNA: TGTGCCAGCAGCCGCACCGGGACTAGCGGGGGCCCGAGCTCCTACAATGAGCAGTTCTTC; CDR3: CASSRTGTSGGPSSYNEQFF
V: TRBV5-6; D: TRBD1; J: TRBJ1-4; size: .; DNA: TGTGCCAGCAGCATCGGGACAGGGGTAGGAAAACTGTTTTTT; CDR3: CASSIGTGVGKLFF
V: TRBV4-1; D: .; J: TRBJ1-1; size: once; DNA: TGCGCCAGCCGTAGGGGGATGAACACTGAAGCTTTCTTT; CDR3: CASRRGMNTEAFF
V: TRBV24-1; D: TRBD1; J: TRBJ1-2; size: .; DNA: TGTGCCACCAGTGAATCGACAGGGACTAACTATGGCTACACCTTC; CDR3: CATSESTGTNYGYTF
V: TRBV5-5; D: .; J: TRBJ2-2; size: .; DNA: TGTGCCAGCAGCTTGGCCTCCCTTCCCGGGGAGCTGTTTTTT; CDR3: CASSLASLPGELFF
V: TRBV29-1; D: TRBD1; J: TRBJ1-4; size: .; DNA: TGCAGCGTTGGGGACAGGGGGCCGACTAATGAAAAACTGTTTTTT; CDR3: CSVGDRGPTNEKLFF
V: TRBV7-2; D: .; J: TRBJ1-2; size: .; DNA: TGTGCCAGCAGCTTAGGGGTCGGGGTTTCTGGTGGCTACACCTTC; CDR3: CASSLGVGVSGGYTF
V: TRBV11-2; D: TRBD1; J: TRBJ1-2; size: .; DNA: TGTGCCAGCAGCTCCCGGGACAGGGGTGGCTACACCTTC; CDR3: CASSSRDRGGYTF
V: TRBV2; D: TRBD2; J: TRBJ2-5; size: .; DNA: TGTGCCAGCAGTGAGACTAGCACTCTGAAGACCCAGTACTTC; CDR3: CASSETSTLKTQYF
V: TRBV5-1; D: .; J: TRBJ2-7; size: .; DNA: TGCGCCAGCAGGAATGTCCCCGGGGGTTCGATCTCCTACGAGCAGTACTTC; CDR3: CASRNVPGGSISYEQYF
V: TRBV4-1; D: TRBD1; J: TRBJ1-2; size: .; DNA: TGCGCCAGCAACACAAGAACGGGACAGGGGGACGGCTACACCTTC; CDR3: CASNTRTGQGDGYTF
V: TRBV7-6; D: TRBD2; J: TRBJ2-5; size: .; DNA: TGTGCCAGCAGCTTAACTAGCGGGACGGGGACCCAGTACTTC; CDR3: CASSLTSGTGTQYF
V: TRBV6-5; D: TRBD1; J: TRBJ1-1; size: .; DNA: TGTGCCAGCAGTTACGACAGGGCGGTAAAAAGAGCTTTCTTT; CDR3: CASSYDRAVKRAFF
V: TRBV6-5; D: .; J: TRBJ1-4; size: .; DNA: TGTGCCAGCAGTTGGGATGGGCGGGGTAATGAAAAACTGTTTTTT; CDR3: CASSWDGRGNEKLFF
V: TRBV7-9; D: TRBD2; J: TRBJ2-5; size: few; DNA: TGTGCCAGCAGCCCGGGGGGGCGGGAGACCCAGTACTTC; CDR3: CASSPGGRETQYF
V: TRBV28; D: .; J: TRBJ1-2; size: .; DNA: TGTGCCAGCAGTTTAATTGCCCAGGGAAGAAGCTACACCTTC; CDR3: CASSLIAQGRSYTF
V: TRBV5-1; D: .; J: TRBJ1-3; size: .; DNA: TGCGCCAGCAGCTTGATGGGAGCTGGAAACACCATATATTTT; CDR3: CASSLMGAGNTIYF
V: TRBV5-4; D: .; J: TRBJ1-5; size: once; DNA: TGTGCCAGCAGCTTCGACATGGGGCGCAATCAGCCCCAGCATTTT; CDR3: CASSFDMGRNQPQHF
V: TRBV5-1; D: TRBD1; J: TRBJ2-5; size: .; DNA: TGCGCCAGCAGCAGGACAGGGCCACAAGAGACCCAGTACTTC; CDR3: CASSRTGPQETQYF
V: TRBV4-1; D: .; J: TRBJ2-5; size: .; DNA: TGCGCCAGCAGCCAAGATCAGGCCAGCGGACAAGAGACCCAGTACTTC; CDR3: CASSQDQASGQETQYF
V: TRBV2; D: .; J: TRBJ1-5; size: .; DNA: TGTGCCAGCAGGGAGGGTTTGAGCAATCAGCCCCAGCATTTT; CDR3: CASREGLSNQPQHF
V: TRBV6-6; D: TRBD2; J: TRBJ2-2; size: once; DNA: TGTGCCAGCAGCCGTAGCGGGGCGGGGGAGCTGTTTTTT; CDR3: CASSRSGAGELFF
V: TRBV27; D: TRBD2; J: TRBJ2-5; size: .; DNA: TGTGCCAGCAGTTTAACAGGCAGCGGGGGGCTCCAAGAGACCCAGTACTTC; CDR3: CASSLTGSGGLQETQYF
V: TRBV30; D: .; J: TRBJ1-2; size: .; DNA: TGTGCCTGGAGTAGGGGGGGGCGCAGCTATGGCTACACCTTC; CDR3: CAWSRGGRSYGYTF
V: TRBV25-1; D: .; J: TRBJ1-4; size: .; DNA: TGTGCCAGCAGGGGACAAGTTAATGAAAAACTGTTTTTT; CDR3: CASRGQVNEKLFF
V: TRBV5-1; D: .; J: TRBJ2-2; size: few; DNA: TGCGCCAGCGAGGAGGCCGGGGAGCTGTTTTTT; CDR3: CASEEAGELFF
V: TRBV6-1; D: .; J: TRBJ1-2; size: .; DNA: TGTGCCAGCAGTGATACATGGAACTATGGCTACACCTTC; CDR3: CASSDTWNYGYTF
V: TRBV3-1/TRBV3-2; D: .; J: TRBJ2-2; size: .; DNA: TGTGCCAGCAGCCAACAGGGGCCGAGCACCGGGGAGCTGTTTTTT; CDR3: CASSQQGPSTGELFF
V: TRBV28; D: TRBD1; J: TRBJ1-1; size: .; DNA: TGTGCCAGCAATGAGGGGACAGGGTGGGGTATGTCATCACGGGACACTGAAGCTTTCTTT; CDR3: CASNEGTGWGMSSRDTEAFF
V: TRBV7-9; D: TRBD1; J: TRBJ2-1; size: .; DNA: TGTGCCAGCAGCAACCGACAGGGGATGTCCGAAAATGAGCAGTTCTTC; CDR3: CASSNRQGMSENEQFF